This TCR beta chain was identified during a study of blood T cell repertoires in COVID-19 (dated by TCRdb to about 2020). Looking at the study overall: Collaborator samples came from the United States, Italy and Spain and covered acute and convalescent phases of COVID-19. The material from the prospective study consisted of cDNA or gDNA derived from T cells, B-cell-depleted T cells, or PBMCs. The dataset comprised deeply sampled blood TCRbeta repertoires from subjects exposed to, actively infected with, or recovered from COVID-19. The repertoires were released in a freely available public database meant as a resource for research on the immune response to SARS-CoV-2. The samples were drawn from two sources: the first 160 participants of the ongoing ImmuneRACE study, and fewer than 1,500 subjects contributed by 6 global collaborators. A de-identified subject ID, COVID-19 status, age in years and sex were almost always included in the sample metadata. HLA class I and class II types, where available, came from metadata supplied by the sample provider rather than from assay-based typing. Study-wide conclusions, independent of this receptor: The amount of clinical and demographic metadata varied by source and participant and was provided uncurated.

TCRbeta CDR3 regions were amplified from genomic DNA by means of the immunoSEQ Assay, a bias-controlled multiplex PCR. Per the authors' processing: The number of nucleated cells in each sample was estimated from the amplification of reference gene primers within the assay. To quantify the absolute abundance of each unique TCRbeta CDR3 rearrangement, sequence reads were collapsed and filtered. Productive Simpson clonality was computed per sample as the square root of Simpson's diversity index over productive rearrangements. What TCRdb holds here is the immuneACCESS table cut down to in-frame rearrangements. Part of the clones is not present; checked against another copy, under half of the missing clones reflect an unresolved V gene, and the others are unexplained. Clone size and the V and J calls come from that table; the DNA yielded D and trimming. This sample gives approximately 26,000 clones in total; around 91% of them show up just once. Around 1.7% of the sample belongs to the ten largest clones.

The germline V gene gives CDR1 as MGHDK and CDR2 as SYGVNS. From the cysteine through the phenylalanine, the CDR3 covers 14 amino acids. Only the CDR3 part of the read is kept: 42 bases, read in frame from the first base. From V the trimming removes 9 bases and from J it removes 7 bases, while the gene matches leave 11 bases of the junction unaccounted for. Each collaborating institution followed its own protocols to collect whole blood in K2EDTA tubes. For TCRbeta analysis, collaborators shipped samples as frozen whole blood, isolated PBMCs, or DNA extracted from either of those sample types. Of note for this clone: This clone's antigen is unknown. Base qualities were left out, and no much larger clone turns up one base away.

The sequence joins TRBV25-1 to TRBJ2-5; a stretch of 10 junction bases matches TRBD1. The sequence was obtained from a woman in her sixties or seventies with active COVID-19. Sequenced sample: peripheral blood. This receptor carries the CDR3 CASGGTGAWGTQYF. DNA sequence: TGTGCCAGTGGGGGGACAGGGGCTTGGGGGACCCAGTACTTC.